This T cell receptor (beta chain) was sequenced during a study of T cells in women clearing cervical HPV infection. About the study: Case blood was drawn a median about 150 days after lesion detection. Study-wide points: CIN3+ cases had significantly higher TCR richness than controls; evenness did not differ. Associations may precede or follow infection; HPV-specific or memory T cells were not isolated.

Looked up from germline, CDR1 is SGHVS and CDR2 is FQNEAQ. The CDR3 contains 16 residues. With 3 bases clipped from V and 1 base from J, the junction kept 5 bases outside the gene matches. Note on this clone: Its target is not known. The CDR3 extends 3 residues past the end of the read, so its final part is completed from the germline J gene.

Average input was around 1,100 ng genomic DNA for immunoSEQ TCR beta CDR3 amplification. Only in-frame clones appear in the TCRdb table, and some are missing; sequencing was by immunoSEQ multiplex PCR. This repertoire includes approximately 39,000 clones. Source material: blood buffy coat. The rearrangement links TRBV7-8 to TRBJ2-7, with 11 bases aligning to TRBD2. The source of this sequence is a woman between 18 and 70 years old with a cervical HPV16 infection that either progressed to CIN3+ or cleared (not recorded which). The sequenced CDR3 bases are TGTGCCAGCAGCTTGGTCGGGACTAGCGGTTCCTACGAG. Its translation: CASSLVGTSGSYE. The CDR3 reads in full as CASSLVGTSGSYEQYF.